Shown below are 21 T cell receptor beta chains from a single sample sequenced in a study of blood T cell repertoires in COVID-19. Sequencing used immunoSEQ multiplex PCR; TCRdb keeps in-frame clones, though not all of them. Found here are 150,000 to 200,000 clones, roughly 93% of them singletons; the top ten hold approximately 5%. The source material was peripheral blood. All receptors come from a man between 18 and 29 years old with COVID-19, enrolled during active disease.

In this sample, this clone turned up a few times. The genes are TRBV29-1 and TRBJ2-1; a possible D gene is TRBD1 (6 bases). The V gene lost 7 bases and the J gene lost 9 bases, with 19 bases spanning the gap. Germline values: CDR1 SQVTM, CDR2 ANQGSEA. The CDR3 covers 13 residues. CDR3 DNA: TGCAGCGCTCACCTACAGGGTCCGGGTGAGCAGTTCTTC. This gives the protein CSAHLQGPGEQFF.

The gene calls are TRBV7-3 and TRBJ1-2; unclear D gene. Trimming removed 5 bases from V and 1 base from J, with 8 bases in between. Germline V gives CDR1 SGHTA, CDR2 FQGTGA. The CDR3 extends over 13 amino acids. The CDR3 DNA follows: TGTGCCAGCAGCGGAGCGAGTAACTATGGCTACACCTTC. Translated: CASSGASNYGYTF.

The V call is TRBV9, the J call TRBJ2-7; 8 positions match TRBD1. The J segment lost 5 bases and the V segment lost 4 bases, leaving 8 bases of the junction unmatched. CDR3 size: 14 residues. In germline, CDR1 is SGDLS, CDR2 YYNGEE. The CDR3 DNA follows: TGTGCCAGCAGCCCAGGGGGCTCTATCAACGAGCAGTACTTC. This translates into CASSPGGSINEQYF.

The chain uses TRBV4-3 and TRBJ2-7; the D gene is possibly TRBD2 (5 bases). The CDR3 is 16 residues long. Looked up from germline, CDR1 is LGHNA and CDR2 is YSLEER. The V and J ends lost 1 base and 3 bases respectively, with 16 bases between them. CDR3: CASSQGLAGNYYEQYF. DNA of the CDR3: TGCGCCAGCAGCCAAGGGCTCGCGGGTAATTACTACGAGCAGTACTTC.

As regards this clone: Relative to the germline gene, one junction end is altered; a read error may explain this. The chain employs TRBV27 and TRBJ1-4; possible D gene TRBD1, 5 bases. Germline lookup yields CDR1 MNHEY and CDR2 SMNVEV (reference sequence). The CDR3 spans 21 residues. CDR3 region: CASSLSWGFVGAGRSGEKLLF. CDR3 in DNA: TGTGCCAGCAGTTTATCGTGGGGCTTCGTCGGGGCGGGGAGGAGCGGAGAAAAACTGCTTTTT.

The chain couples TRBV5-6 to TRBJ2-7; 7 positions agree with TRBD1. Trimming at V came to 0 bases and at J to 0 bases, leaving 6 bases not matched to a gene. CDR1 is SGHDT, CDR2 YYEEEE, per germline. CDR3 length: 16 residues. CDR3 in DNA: TGTGCCAGCAGCTTGGACAGGGGCTCGACCTCCTACGAGCAGTACTTC. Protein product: CASSLDRGSTSYEQYF.

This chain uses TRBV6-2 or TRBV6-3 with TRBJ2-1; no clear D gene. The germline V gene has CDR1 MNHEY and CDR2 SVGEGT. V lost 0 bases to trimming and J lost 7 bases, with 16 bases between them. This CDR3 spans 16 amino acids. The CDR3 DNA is TGTGCCAGCAGTTACTCATTCGCCCCAGGCCTTAATGAGCAGTTCTTC. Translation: CASSYSFAPGLNEQFF.

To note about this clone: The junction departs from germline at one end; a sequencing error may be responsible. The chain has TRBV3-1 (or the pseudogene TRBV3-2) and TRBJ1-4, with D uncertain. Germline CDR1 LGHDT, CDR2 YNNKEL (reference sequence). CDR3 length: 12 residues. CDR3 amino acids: CASEGTNEKLLF. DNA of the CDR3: TGTGCCAGCGAGGGAACTAATGAAAAACTGCTTTTT.

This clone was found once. CDR3 protein: CASSLSGWGDGAYEQYF. The CDR3 nucleotides read TGTGCCAGCAGTTTATCCGGGTGGGGGGACGGCGCCTACGAGCAGTACTTC. The J gene is TRBJ2-7, the V gene TRBV28, with D possibly TRBD2 on 6 matching bases. The V and J ends lost 1 base and 2 bases respectively, with 18 bases between them. This CDR3 is built from 17 residues. Germline V CDR1 and CDR2: MDHEN, SYDVKM.

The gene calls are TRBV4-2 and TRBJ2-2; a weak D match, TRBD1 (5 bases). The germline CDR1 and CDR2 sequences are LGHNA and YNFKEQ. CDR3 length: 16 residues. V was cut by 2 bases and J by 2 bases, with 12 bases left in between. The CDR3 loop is CASSQRLQANTGELFF. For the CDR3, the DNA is TGTGCCAGCAGCCAAAGATTACAGGCAAACACCGGGGAGCTGTTTTTT.

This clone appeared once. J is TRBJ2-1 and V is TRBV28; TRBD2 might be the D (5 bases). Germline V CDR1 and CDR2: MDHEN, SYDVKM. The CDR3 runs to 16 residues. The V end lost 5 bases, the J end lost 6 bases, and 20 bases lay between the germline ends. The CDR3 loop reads CASSHLDSGNLNEQFF. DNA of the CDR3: TGTGCCAGCAGTCATTTGGATTCGGGAAACCTCAATGAGCAGTTCTTC.

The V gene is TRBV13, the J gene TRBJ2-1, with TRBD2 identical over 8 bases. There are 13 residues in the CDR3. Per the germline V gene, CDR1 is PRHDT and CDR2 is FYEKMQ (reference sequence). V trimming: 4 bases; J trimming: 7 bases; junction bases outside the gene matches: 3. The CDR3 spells CASSWGLGNEQFF. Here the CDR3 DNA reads TGTGCCAGCAGCTGGGGACTAGGGAATGAGCAGTTCTTC.

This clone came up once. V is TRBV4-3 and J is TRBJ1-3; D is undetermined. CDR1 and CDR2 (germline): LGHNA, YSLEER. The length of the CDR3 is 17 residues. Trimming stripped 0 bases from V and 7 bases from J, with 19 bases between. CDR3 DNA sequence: TGCGCCAGCAGCCAAGATATGACCACCATCTCCGGGAACACCATATATTTT. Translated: CASSQDMTTISGNTIYF.

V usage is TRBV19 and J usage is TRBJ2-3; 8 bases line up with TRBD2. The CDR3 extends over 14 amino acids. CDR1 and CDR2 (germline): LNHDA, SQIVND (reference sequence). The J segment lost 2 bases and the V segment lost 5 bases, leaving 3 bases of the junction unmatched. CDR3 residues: CASSLTSATDTQYF. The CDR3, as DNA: TGTGCCAGTAGTTTGACTAGCGCCACAGATACGCAGTATTTT.

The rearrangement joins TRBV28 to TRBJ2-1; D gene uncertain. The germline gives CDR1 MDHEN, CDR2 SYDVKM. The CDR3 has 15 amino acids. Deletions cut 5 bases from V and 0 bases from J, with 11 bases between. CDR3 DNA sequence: TGTGCCAGCAGTCGTTTAGCCCTCTCCTACAATGAGCAGTTCTTC. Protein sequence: CASSRLALSYNEQFF.

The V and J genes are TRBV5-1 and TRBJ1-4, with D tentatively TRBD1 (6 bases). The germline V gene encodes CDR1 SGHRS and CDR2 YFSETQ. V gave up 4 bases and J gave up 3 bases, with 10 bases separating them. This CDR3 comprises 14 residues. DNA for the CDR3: TGCGCCAGCAGCCCCGACAGGCCTAATGAAAAACTGTTTTTT. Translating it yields CASSPDRPNEKLFF.

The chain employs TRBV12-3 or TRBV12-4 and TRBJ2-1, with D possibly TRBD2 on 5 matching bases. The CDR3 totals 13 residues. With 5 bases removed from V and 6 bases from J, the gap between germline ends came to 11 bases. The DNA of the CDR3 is TGTGCCAGCAGTCCTTCCGGGATCAATGAGCAGTTCTTC. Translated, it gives CASSPSGINEQFF.

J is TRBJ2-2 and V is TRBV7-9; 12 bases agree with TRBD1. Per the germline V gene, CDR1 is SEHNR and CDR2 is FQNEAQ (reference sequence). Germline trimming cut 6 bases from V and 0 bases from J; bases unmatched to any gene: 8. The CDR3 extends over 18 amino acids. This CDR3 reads CASRGGQGATANTGELFF. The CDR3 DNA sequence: TGTGCCAGCAGAGGGGGACAGGGGGCAACAGCGAACACCGGGGAGCTGTTTTTT. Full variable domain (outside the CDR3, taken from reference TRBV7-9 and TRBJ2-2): DTGVSQNPRHKITKRGQNVTFRCDPISEHNRLYWYRQTLGQGPEFLTYFQNEAQLEKSRLLSDRFSAERPKGSFSTLEIQRTEQGDSAMYLCASRGGQGATANTGELFFGEGSRLTVL.

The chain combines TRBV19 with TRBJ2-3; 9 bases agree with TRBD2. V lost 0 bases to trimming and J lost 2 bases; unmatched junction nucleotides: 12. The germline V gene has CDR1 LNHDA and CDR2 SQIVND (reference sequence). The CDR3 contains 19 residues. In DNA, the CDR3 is TGTGCCAGTAGTATAGATCTAGCGGGGCCCTCCCAAAACACAGATACGCAGTATTTT. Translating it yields CASSIDLAGPSQNTDTQYF. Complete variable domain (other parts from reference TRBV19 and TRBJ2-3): DGGITQSPKYLFRKEGQNVTLSCEQNLNHDAMYWYRQDPGQGLRLIYYSQIVNDFQKGDIAEGYSVSREKKESFPLTVTSAQKNPTAFYLCASSIDLAGPSQNTDTQYFGPGTRLTVL.

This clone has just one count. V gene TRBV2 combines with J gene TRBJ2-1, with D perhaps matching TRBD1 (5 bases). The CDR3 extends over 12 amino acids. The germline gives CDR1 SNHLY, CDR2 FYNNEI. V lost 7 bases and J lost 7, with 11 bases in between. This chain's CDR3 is CASIAQENEQFF. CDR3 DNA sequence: TGTGCCAGCATCGCACAGGAGAATGAGCAGTTCTTC.

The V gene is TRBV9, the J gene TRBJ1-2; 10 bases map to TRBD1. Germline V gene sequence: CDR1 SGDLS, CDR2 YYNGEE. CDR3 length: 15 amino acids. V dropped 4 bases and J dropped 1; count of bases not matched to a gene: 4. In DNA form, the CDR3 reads TGTGCCAGCAGCTCAGGGACAGGGGTTAACTATGGCTACACCTTC. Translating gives CASSSGTGVNYGYTF.